A selection of T cell receptor beta chains follows, all from one sample in a study of blood T cells in healthy people across ages. TCRdb passed the 5' RACE reads through MiXCR, listing each CDR3 protein once. The profile shows about 1.8 million distinct CDR3 sequences, roughly 52% of them singletons. Sequenced sample: blood. Receptor source: a woman in her thirties or forties in good health. Both conserved end residues are part of each CDR3. The D gene is left open where the match is weak. Size is stated for part of the rows, as once, few or many counts, or as a class when the clone is expanded.

J gene	V gene	clone size	D gene	CDR3 DNA	CDR3 protein
TRBJ2-5	TRBV7-8	.	.	TGTGCCAGCAGCTTCGGGGCCTCGACAGGCCGAGAGACCCAGTACTTC	CASSFGASTGRETQYF
TRBJ2-7	TRBV6-5	.	.	TGTGCCAGCAGTGAGGGAGTCGAGCAGTACTTC	CASSEGVEQYF
TRBJ1-2	TRBV4-2	.	TRBD1	TGTGCCAGCAGCCAAGTTTTACAGGGGGCCCGCTATGGCTACACCTTC	CASSQVLQGARYGYTF
TRBJ2-3	TRBV9	.	TRBD1	TGTGCCAGCAGCGCCACAGGGGTTCCAGATACGCAGTATTTT	CASSATGVPDTQYF
TRBJ2-1	TRBV5-1	.	TRBD1	TGCGCCAGCAGCTTGGAGGGGGCCTACTACAATGAGCAGTTCTTC	CASSLEGAYYNEQFF
TRBJ2-3	TRBV4-3	.	.	TGCGCCAGCAGCCAAGCCCAACCTAGCACAGATACGCAGTATTTT	CASSQAQPSTDTQYF
TRBJ2-3	TRBV7-2	.	.	TGTGCCAGCAGCTTAGGGGTAGCCCGTCTAAATACGCAGTATTTT	CASSLGVARLNTQYF
TRBJ2-5	TRBV29-1	once	.	TGCAGCGTTGGAAACTATAATGAGCAGTACTTC	CSVGNYNEQYF
TRBJ1-5	TRBV7-2	few	.	TGTGCCAGCAGCTTAACGGGTTGGGGCAATCAGCCCCAGCATTTT	CASSLTGWGNQPQHF
TRBJ2-1	TRBV20-1	.	.	TGCAGTGCTAGAGACCTGGGGAACCGGGCCTACAATGAGCAGTTCTTC	CSARDLGNRAYNEQFF
TRBJ2-5	TRBV7-9	few	.	TGTGCCAGCAGCCCCGTCTCGGAGACCCAGTACTTC	CASSPVSETQYF
TRBJ2-1	TRBV29-1	.	TRBD1	TGCAGCGTGCCGACCGGGACAGGCAGCAATGAGCAGTTCTTC	CSVPTGTGSNEQFF
TRBJ2-1	TRBV6-6	.	.	TGTGCCAGCACCATCGGGCAGGAAAATGAGCAGTTCTTC	CASTIGQENEQFF
TRBJ2-1	TRBV4-3	many	.	TGCGCCAGCAGCCAAGGGGTGTACAATGAGCAGTTCTTC	CASSQGVYNEQFF
TRBJ2-7	TRBV18	.	TRBD1	TGTGCCAGCTCTCCAGTACAGGGGGCGTATCAAAGCGAGCAGTACTTC	CASSPVQGAYQSEQYF
TRBJ2-7	TRBV12-3/TRBV12-4	.	TRBD1	TGTGCCAGCAGTGCCCTCTCGACAGGGCGGCCCTACGAGCAGTACTTC	CASSALSTGRPYEQYF
TRBJ1-5	TRBV20-1	.	.	TGCAGTGCTAGAGGGACAGCCGGTGAGCCCCAGCATTTT	CSARGTAGEPQHF
TRBJ2-5	TRBV6-5	few	.	TGTGCCAGCAGCCCCGCTGGGGGAGTAGGGACCCAGTACTTC	CASSPAGGVGTQYF
TRBJ1-1	TRBV20-1	.	TRBD1	TGCAGTGCTAGAGACCAGGGACAGGGGGCTCTTATTGGGGCTTTCTTT	CSARDQGQGALIGAFF
TRBJ2-1	TRBV28	once	.	TGTGCCAGCAGTCCCATGGGGGCATCCCACAATGAGCAGTTCTTC	CASSPMGASHNEQFF
TRBJ2-7	TRBV10-3	.	.	TGTGCCATCAGAGAGACAGGACCTTTTGGATACGAGCAGTACTTC	CAIRETGPFGYEQYF
TRBJ1-5	TRBV6-5	.	TRBD1	TGTGCCAGCAGTCGGCGACAGGGTTTCGATCAGCCCCAGCATTTT	CASSRRQGFDQPQHF
TRBJ1-2	TRBV2	.	.	TGTGCCAGCAGTGAATCGTCAGCCGCCCTAGAGCGCTATGGCTACACCTTC	CASSESSAALERYGYTF
TRBJ1-1	TRBV6-2/TRBV6-3	once	.	TGTGCCAGCACTCCACAGGGAGACACTGAAGCTTTCTTT	CASTPQGDTEAFF
TRBJ2-6	TRBV6-2/TRBV6-3	.	TRBD1	TGTGCCAGCAGTCAGACGGGACAGGGGGCGTCTGGGGCCAACGTCCTGACTTTC	CASSQTGQGASGANVLTF
TRBJ1-2	TRBV3-1	.	TRBD1	TGTGCCAGCAGCCAAGAGAGGACAGGAAAAGCTAACTATGGCTACACCTTC	CASSQERTGKANYGYTF
TRBJ2-6	TRBV24-1	few	.	TGTGCCACCGCCGCGGCCAACGTCCTGACTTTC	CATAAANVLTF
TRBJ2-5	TRBV15	few	TRBD1	TGTGCCACCAGCAGGGGACAGGGCGAGAGAAAGACCCAGTACTTC	CATSRGQGERKTQYF
TRBJ1-2	TRBV9	.	.	TGTGCCAGCAGCGTAGCGGATGCTAACTATGGCTACACCTTC	CASSVADANYGYTF